The 22 T cell receptor beta chains below were found in one sample sequenced in a study listed by TCRdb under 2016. The library was obtained by RT-PCR. Data came from an Illumina MiSeq. The public reads were quality trimmed at Q25 with fastp and then assembled into clones with MiXCR by TCRdb, keeping productive beta chains. Each record represents a unique CDR3 protein, reported with the most common genes and DNA among its rows. This sample comprises about 680,000 distinct CDR3 sequences, 14% of them detected only once. Roughly 4% of the sample is taken by the ten largest. Sequencing was carried out using memory CD4+ T cells from blood. The origin of the receptors is a female donor in good health, serving as a healthy control.

The rearrangement links TRBV7-9 to TRBJ2-3; a weak D match, TRBD2 (6 bases). Germline V gene data show CDR1 as SEHNR and CDR2 as FQNEAQ (reference sequence). The CDR3 totals 18 residues. Trimming removed 0 bases from V and 0 bases from J, with 16 bases in between. CDR3 sequence (DNA): TGTGCCAGCAGCTTAGCTCGGGTAGCGGATACTAGCACAGATACGCAGTATTTT. It yields the protein CASSLARVADTSTDTQYF.

V is TRBV6-1 and J is TRBJ1-5, with D unclear. The CDR3 is 15 amino acids. V lost 2 bases and J lost 1, with 9 bases in between. CDR1 is MNHNS and CDR2 is SASEGT in the germline V gene. Written as DNA, the CDR3 is TGTGCCAGCAGTGAAACCCGGGCGAGCAATCAGCCCCAGCATTTT. Encoded protein: CASSETRASNQPQHF.

V usage is TRBV7-9 and J usage is TRBJ1-2, with a possible D match to TRBD1 (6 bases). CDR3 length equals 13 residues. CDR1 is SEHNR, CDR2 FQNEAQ, per germline (reference sequence). V lost 11 bases to trimming and J lost 8 bases, with 21 bases between them. The DNA of the CDR3 is TGTGCCGGGGGGGAGACAGGTCGGATCGGCTACACCTTC. Encoded protein: CAGGETGRIGYTF.

This clonotype was detected ten times or more. This chain connects TRBV7-3 to TRBJ2-3, with a possible D match to TRBD1 (6 bases). This CDR3 spans 15 amino acids. The V gene lost 1 base and the J gene lost 1 base, with 9 bases spanning the gap. Germline CDR1 SGHTA, CDR2 FQGTGA. The chain's CDR3 is CASSLIAGGTDTQYF. The DNA of the CDR3 is TGTGCCAGCAGCTTAATAGCAGGGGGCACAGATACGCAGTATTTT.

The sample holds a few counts of this clonotype. The gene calls are TRBV4-1 and TRBJ1-6, with D unclear. Trimming left V 2 bases short and J 11 bases short, with 16 bases between. The CDR3 loop spans 15 amino acids. Germline-derived CDR1 and CDR2 are MGHRA and YSYEKL. The CDR3 DNA reads TGCGCCAGCAGCCAAACGACAACGGTAAACACACCCCTCCACTTT. Translation: CASSQTTTVNTPLHF.

This rearrangement joins TRBV10-3 to TRBJ1-5; D is undetermined. The CDR3 length is 14 residues. Trimming stripped 5 bases from V and 4 bases from J, with 12 bases between. CDR1 and CDR2 from the germline V gene are ENHRY and SYGVKD. The CDR3 here is CAISTSRSNQPQHF. The CDR3 DNA is TGTGCCATCAGTACCTCTAGGTCGAATCAGCCCCAGCATTTT.

This clonotype has ten or more counts. This chain connects TRBV7-2 to TRBJ1-6; D gene uncertain. The length of the CDR3 is 14 residues. With 1 base removed from V and 13 bases from J, the gap between germline ends came to 14 bases. From germline, CDR1 is SGHTA and CDR2 FQGNSA. The chain's CDR3 is CASSLDNLQRPLHF. The CDR3 bases are TGTGCCAGCAGCTTAGACAACTTGCAACGGCCCCTCCACTTT.

The chain is built from TRBV3-1 and TRBJ1-3; no clear D. Per the germline V gene, CDR1 is LGHDT and CDR2 is YNNKEL (reference sequence). Trimming removed 6 bases from V and 0 bases from J, with 9 bases in between. There are 14 residues in the CDR3. The CDR3 region is CASSRPVSGNTIYF. In DNA form, the CDR3 reads TGTGCCAGCAGTCGACCGGTCTCTGGAAACACCATATATTTT.

This clonotype was seen ten or more times. The chain has TRBV27 and TRBJ2-7; TRBD2 matches at 9 bases. The length of the CDR3 is 17 residues. The junction had 13 bases not matched to a gene; V was cut back by 0 bases and J by 7 bases. Germline CDR1 reads MNHEY; CDR2 reads SMNVEV (reference sequence). As DNA, the CDR3 is TGTGCCAGCAGTTTATCCTCCAGAGGTCCCCTAGCGGGAGAGCAGTACTTC. It translates to CASSLSSRGPLAGEQYF.

This clonotype was observed a few times. The chain carries TRBV7-9 and TRBJ2-3; D perhaps matches TRBD2 (6 bases). Per germline, CDR1 SEHNR and CDR2 FQNEAQ (reference sequence). The CDR3 extends over 16 amino acids. Trimming removed 5 bases from V and 0 bases from J, with 15 bases in between. The CDR3 DNA reads TGTGCCAGCAGCCCCCACGCCGCGGGAAGCACAGATACGCAGTATTTT. This encodes CASSPHAAGSTDTQYF.

This clonotype has more than one count but fewer than ten. This chain uses TRBV6-4 with TRBJ2-3; D is unresolved. Germline CDR1 reads MRHNA; CDR2 reads SNTAGT. The CDR3 length is 14 residues. V lost 2 bases to trimming and J lost 10 bases, with 16 bases between them. The CDR3 DNA is TGTGCCAGCAGTGACCGACATAGTGGGGAATCGCAGTATTTT. Its translation is CASSDRHSGESQYF.

To note about this clonotype: The junction differs from germline at one of its ends, possibly a read error. V usage is TRBV7-8 and J usage is TRBJ2-7; 7 bases fit TRBD1. The CDR3 sequence is 13 residues long. Germline CDR1 and CDR2: SGHVS and FQNEAQ. The CDR3 sequence is CSSSLGGGYEQYF. In DNA, the CDR3 is TGTTCCAGCAGCTTAGGGGGCGGCTACGAGCAGTACTTC.

This clonotype was found a few times. V gene TRBV12-3 or TRBV12-4 combines with J gene TRBJ2-1; D may be TRBD1 (5 bases). The V gene lost 7 bases and the J gene lost 4 bases, with 11 bases spanning the gap. This CDR3 comprises 13 residues. Written as DNA, the CDR3 is TGTGCCAGCAATACAGGTTATTACAATGAGCAGTTCTTC. Translating it yields CASNTGYYNEQFF.

This clonotype came up a few times. This sequence joins TRBV5-6 and TRBJ2-5, with a weak D call TRBD1 (6 bases). CDR1 is SGHDT, CDR2 YYEEEE, per germline. V was clipped by 2 bases and J by 0 bases, with 14 bases between them. The CDR3 runs to 16 residues. CDR3 protein: CASSFLGRQDQETQYF. The CDR3 nucleotides are TGTGCCAGCAGCTTCTTAGGCAGACAGGACCAAGAGACCCAGTACTTC.

This clonotype turned up a few times. The chain uses TRBV7-2 and TRBJ2-5; no clear D. The germline CDR1 and CDR2 sequences are SGHTA and FQGNSA. The CDR3 contains 13 residues. Trimming took 3 bases from V and 5 from J, leaving 10 bases between them. This chain's CDR3 is CASSFSRYETQYF. Here the CDR3 DNA reads TGTGCCAGCAGCTTTTCGAGATATGAGACCCAGTACTTC.

This clonotype was observed a few times. The chain uses TRBV6-6 and TRBJ2-7; 7 bases match TRBD1. J gave up 8 bases and V 0 bases, and 7 bases lay outside the gene matches. The CDR3 has 14 amino acids. Germline V CDR1 and CDR2: MNHNY, SVGAGI (reference sequence). The DNA of the CDR3 is TGTGCCAGCAGTTACTCTATTGACAGGGTGCAGCAGTACTTC. Its protein product is CASSYSIDRVQQYF.

This clonotype has ten or more counts. V is TRBV20-1 and J is TRBJ2-5; D is uncertain. CDR1 and CDR2 from the germline V gene are DFQATT and SNEGSKA (reference sequence). Trimming removed 1 base at V and 1 base at J, with 7 bases between. The CDR3 has 13 residues. The CDR3 sequence is CSARGLRQETQYF. CDR3 nucleotide sequence: TGCAGTGCTAGAGGACTTCGCCAAGAGACCCAGTACTTC.

The chain couples TRBV11-1 to TRBJ2-1; D unresolved. Germline loops: CDR1 SGHAT, CDR2 FQDESV (reference sequence). V was pared by 1 base and J by 8 bases, with 12 bases between. The length of the CDR3 is 14 residues. In DNA, the CDR3 is TGTGCCAGCAGCTTAGAACCCGAGGTCTATGAGCAGTTCTTC. Protein: CASSLEPEVYEQFF.

J is TRBJ2-5 and V is TRBV12-3 or TRBV12-4; D not resolved. There are 13 residues in the CDR3. The V end lost 4 bases, the J end lost 4 bases, and 10 bases lay between the germline ends. Written as DNA, the CDR3 is TGTGCCAGCAGTTCCCCCCCCCGAGAGACCCAGTACTTC. It yields the protein CASSSPPRETQYF.

This clonotype was counted only a few times. The J gene is TRBJ2-5, the V gene TRBV24-1; TRBD2 agrees at 14 bases. The germline gives CDR1 KGHDR, CDR2 SFDVKD. V shed 9 bases, J shed 7 bases, and the junction held 6 bases outside the gene matches. The CDR3 extends over 14 amino acids. CDR3 region: CATEGLAGVGTQYF. The CDR3 DNA reads TGTGCCACCGAGGGACTAGCGGGGGTGGGGACCCAGTACTTC.

The table lists this clonotype with a few counts. The rearrangement links TRBV7-3 to TRBJ2-7, with D perhaps TRBD1 (6 bases). This CDR3 comprises 14 residues. Trimming shortened V by 5 bases and J by 3 bases, and 14 bases separated the two germline ends. The germline CDR1 and CDR2 sequences are SGHTA and FQGTGA. In nucleotides, the CDR3 is TGTGCCAGCAGCCCCGATACAGGGATCTACGAGCAGTACTTC. Protein: CASSPDTGIYEQYF.

The rearrangement uses TRBV30 and TRBJ2-2, with 9 nucleotides matching TRBD1. CDR3 size: 16 residues. The V gene's germline CDR1 is GTSNPN and CDR2 SVGIG (reference sequence). V gave up 2 bases and J gave up 4 bases; unmatched junction bases: 8. The CDR3 is CAWSLRTGAFTGELFF. The CDR3 DNA reads as TGTGCCTGGAGTCTTAGGACAGGGGCCTTCACCGGGGAGCTGTTTTTT.